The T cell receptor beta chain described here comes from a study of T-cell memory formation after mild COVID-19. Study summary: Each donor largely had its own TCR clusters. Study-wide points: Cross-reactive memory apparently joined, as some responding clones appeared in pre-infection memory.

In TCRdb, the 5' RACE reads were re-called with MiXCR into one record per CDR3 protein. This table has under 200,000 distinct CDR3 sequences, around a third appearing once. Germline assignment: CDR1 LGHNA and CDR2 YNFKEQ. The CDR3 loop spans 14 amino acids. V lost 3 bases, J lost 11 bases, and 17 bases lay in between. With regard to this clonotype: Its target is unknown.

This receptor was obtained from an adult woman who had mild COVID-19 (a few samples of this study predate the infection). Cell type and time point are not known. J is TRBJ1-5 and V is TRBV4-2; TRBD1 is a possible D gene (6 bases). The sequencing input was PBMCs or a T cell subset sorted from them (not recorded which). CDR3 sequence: CASSHPGADGAQHF. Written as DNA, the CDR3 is TGTGCCAGCAGCCACCCGGGGGCGGACGGGGCCCAGCATTTT.